The TCR beta chain described here comes from a study of breast tumors, draining lymph nodes, adjacent tissues. The sample holds many counts of this clonotype. MiXCR, applied by TCRdb to the multiplex PCR reads, yields one record per CDR3 protein. This sample yields 150,000 to 200,000 distinct CDR3 sequences, of which 30% to 35% are seen a single time; 4.3% belongs to the top ten. The lymph nodes were axillary draining lymph nodes from breast cancer patients. The sequence came from a female donor with breast cancer. Some clones in this sample may be carry-over from other donors' samples. The specimen was axillary lymph node tissue.

DNA of the CDR3: TGTGCCAGCAGCGCCGTAGAAGGGACTGAAGCTTTCTTT. This gives the protein CASSAVEGTEAFF. V and J are TRBV7-9 and TRBJ1-1; no clear D. The V gene lost 5 bases and the J gene lost 5 bases, with 12 bases spanning the gap. Germline V gene lookup returns CDR1 SEHNR and CDR2 FQNEAQ (reference sequence). The CDR3 spans 13 residues.